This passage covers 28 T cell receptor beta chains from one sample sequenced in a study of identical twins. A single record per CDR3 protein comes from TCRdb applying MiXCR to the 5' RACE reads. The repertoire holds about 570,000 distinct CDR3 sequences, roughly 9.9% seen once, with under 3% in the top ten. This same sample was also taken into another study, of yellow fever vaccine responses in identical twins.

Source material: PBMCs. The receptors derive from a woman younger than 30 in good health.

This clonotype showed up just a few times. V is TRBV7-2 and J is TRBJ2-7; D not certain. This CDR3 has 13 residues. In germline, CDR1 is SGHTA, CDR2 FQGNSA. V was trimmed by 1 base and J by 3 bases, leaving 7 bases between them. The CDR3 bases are TGTGCCAGCAGCTTAGTCAGCGTCTACGAGCAGTACTTC. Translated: CASSLVSVYEQYF.

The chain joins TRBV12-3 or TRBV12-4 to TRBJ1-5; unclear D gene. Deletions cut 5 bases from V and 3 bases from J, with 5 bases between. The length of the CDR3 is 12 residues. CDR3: CASSADNQPQHF. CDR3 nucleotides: TGTGCCAGCAGTGCGGACAATCAGCCCCAGCATTTT.

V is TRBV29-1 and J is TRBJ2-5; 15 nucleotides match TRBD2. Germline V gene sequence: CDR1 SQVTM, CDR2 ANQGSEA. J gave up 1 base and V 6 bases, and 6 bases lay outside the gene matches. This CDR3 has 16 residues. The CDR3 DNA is TGCAGCGTAGACGGGACTAGCGGGGGGCCCCAAGAGACCCAGTACTTC. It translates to CSVDGTSGGPQETQYF.

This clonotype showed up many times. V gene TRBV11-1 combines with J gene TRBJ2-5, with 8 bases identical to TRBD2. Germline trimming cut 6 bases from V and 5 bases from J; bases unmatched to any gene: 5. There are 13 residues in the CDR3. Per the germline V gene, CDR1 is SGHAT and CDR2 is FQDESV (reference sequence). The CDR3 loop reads CASRKAGVETQYF. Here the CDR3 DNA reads TGTGCCAGCAGGAAAGCGGGGGTGGAGACCCAGTACTTC.

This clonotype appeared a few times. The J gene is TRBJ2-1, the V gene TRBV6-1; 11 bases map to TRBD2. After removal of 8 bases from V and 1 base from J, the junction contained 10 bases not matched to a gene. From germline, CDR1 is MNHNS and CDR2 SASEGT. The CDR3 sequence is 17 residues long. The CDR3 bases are TGTGCCAGCTTGGATAGCGGGGGGGCGGAGTCCTACAATGAGCAGTTCTTC. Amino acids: CASLDSGGAESYNEQFF.

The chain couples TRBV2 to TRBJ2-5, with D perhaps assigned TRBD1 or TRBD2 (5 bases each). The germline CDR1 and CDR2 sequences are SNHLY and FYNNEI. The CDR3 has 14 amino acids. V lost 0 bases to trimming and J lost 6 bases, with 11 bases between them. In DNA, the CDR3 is TGTGCCAGCAGTGAAGCCAGGGTGGGACAGACCCAGTACTTC. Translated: CASSEARVGQTQYF.

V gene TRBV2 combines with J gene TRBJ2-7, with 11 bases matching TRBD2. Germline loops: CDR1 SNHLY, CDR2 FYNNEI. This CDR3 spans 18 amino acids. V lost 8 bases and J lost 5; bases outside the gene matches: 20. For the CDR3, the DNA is TGTGCCAGCTACACTATTTATGGGCCACTAGCGGGGGACCACGAGCAGTACTTC. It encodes CASYTIYGPLAGDHEQYF.

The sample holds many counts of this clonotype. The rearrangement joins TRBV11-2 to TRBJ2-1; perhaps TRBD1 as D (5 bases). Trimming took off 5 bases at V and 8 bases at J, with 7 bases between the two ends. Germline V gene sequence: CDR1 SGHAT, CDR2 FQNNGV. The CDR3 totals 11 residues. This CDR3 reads CASSTGYEQFF. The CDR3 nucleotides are TGTGCCAGCAGCACAGGCTATGAGCAGTTCTTC.

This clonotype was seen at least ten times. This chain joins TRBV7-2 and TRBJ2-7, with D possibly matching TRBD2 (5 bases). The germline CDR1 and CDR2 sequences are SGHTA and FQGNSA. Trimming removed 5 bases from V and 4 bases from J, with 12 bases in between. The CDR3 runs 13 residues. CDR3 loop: CASSGGYIYEQYF. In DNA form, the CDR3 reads TGTGCCAGCAGCGGCGGGTATATTTACGAGCAGTACTTC.

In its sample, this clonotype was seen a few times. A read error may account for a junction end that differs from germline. The CDR3 loop reads CCASGQRGPKRDTQYF. CDR3 in DNA: TGCTGTGCTAGTGGCCAGCGGGGACCCAAAAGAGATACGCAGTATTTT. The J gene is TRBJ2-3, the V gene TRBV20-1; 7 nucleotides match TRBD2. This CDR3 is built from 16 residues. The V gene's germline CDR1 is DFQATT and CDR2 SNEGSKA (reference sequence).

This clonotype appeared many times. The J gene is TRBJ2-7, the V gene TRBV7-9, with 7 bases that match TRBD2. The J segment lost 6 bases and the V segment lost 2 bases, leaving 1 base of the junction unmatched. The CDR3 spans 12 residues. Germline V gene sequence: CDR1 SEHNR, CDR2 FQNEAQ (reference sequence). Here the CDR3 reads CASSLREGEQYF. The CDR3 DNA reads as TGTGCCAGCAGCTTAAGGGAGGGCGAGCAGTACTTC.

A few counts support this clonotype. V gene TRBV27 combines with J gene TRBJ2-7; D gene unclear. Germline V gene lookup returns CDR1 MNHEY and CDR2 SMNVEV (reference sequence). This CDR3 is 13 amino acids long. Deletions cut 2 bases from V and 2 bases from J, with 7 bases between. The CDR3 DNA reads TGTGCCAGCAGTTTAGGGATTACCTACGAGCAGTACTTC. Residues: CASSLGITYEQYF.

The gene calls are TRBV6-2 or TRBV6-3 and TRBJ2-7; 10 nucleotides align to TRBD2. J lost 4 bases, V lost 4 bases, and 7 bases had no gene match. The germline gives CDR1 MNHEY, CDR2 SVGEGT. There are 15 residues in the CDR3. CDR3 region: CASSSPVLAGYEQYF. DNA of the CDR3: TGTGCCAGCAGTTCCCCGGTACTAGCGGGATACGAGCAGTACTTC.

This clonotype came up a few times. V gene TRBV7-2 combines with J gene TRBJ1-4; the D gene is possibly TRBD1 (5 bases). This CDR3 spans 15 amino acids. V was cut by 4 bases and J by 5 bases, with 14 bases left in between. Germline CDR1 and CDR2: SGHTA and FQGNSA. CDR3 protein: CASSSRRQRNEKLFF. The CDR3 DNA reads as TGTGCCAGCAGCTCCCGGAGACAGAGAAATGAAAAACTGTTTTTT. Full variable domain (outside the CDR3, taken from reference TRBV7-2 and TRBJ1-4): GAGVSQSPSNKVTEKGKDVELRCDPISGHTALYWYRQSLGQGLEFLIYFQGNSAPDKSGLPSDRFSAERTGGSVSTLTIQRTQQEDSAVYLCASSSRRQRNEKLFFGSGTQLSVL.

In nucleotides, the CDR3 is TGTGCCAGCAGCTTAGACGGTGGGAGGGTCTACGAGCAGTACTTC. It translates to CASSLDGGRVYEQYF. The chain couples TRBV7-6 to TRBJ2-7, with 7 bases matching TRBD2. V lost 1 base to trimming and J lost 3 bases; unmatched junction nucleotides: 6. CDR3 length equals 15 residues. From germline, CDR1 is SGHVS and CDR2 FNYEAQ.

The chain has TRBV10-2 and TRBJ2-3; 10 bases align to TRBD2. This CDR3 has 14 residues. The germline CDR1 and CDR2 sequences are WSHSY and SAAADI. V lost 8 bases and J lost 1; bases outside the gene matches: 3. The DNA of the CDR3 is TGCGCCAGCGGAGGGACTAGCGGCACAGATACGCAGTATTTT. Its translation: CASGGTSGTDTQYF.

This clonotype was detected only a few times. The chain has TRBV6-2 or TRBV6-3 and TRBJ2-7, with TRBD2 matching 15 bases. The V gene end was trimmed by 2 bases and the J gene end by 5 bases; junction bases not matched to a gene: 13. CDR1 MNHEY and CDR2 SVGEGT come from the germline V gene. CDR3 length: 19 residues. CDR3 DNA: TGTGCCAGCAGTTACGGATGGACTAGCGGGAGGGCCGGGAAGAACGAGCAGTACTTC. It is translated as CASSYGWTSGRAGKNEQYF.

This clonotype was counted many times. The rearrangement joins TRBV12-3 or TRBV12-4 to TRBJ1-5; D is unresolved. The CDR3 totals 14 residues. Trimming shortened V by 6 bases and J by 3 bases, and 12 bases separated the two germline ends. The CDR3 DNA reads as TGTGCCAGCAGCACTTACAGTTCCAATCAGCCCCAGCATTTT. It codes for CASSTYSSNQPQHF.

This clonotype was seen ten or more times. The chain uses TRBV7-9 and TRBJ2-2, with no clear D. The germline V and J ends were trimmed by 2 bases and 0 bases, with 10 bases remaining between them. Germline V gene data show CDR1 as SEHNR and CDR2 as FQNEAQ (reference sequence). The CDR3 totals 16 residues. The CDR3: CASSLQANANTGELFF. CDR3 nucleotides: TGTGCCAGCAGCTTACAAGCGAACGCGAACACCGGGGAGCTGTTTTTT.

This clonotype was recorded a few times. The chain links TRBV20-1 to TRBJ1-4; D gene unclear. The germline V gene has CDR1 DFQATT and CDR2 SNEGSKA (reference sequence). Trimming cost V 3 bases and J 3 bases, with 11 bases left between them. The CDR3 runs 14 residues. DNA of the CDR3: TGCAGTGCTAGGTCCCCGACTGCTAATGAAAAACTGTTTTTT. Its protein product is CSARSPTANEKLFF.

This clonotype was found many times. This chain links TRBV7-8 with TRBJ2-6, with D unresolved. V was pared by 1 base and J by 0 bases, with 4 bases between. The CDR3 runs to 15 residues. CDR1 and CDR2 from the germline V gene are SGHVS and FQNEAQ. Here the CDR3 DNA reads TGTGCCAGCAGCTTAGTGGACTCTGGGGCCAACGTCCTGACTTTC. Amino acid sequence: CASSLVDSGANVLTF. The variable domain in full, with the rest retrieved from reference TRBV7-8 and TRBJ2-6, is GAGVSQSPRYKVAKRGQDVALRCDPISGHVSLFWYQQALGQGPEFLTYFQNEAQLDKSGLPSDRFFAERPEGSVSTLKIQRTQQEDSAVYLCASSLVDSGANVLTFGAGSRLTVL.

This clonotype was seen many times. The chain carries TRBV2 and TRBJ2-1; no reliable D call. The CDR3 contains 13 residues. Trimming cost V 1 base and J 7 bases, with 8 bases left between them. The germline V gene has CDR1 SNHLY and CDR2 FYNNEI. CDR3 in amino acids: CASSEGEYNEQFF. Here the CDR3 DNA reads TGTGCCAGCAGTGAAGGAGAGTATAATGAGCAGTTCTTC.

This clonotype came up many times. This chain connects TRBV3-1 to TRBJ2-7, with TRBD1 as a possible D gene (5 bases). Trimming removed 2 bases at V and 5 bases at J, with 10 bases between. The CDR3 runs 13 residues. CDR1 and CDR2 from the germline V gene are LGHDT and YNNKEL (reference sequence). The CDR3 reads CASSQQGPHEQYF. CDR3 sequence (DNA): TGTGCCAGCAGCCAACAGGGTCCCCACGAGCAGTACTTC.

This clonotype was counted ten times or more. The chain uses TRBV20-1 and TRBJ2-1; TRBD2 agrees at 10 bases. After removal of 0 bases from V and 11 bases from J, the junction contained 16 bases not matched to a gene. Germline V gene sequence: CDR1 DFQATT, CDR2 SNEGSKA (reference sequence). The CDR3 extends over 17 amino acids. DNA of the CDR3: TGCAGTGCTAGAGATCAGGTTCGTCTGGTAGCGGGGGGAAAGCAGTTCTTC. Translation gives CSARDQVRLVAGGKQFF.

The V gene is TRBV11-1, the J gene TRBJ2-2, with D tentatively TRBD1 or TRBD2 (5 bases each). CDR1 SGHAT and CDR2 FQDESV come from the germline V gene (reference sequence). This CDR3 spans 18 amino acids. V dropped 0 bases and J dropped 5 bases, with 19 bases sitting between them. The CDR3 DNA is TGTGCCAGCAGCTTAGCAATCGGGGCTACTAGGCTGACCGGGGAGCTGTTTTTT. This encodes CASSLAIGATRLTGELFF.

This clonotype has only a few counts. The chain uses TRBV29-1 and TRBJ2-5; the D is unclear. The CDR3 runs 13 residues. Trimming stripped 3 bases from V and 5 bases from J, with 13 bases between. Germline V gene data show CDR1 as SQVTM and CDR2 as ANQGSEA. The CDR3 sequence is CSVESYLGETQYF. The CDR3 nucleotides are TGCAGCGTTGAGTCCTATTTAGGGGAGACCCAGTACTTC. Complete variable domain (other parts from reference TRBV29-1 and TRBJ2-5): SAVISQKPSRDICQRGTSLTIQCQVDSQVTMMFWYRQQPGQSLTLIATANQGSEATYESGFVIDKFPISRPNLTFSTLTVSNMSPEDSSIYLCSVESYLGETQYFGPGTRLLVL.

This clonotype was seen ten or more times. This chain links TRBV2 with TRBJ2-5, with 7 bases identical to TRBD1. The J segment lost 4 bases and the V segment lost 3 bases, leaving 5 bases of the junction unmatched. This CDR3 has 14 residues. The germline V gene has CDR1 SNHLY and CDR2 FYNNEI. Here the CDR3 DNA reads TGTGCCAGCAGTGAGGAGACAGGGAGAGAGACCCAGTACTTC. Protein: CASSEETGRETQYF.

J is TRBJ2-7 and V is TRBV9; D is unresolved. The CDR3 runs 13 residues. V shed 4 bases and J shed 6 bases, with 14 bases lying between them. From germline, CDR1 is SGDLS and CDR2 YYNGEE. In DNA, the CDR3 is TGTGCCAGCAGCCCAGACTCACGGAGCGAGCAGTACTTC. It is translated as CASSPDSRSEQYF.